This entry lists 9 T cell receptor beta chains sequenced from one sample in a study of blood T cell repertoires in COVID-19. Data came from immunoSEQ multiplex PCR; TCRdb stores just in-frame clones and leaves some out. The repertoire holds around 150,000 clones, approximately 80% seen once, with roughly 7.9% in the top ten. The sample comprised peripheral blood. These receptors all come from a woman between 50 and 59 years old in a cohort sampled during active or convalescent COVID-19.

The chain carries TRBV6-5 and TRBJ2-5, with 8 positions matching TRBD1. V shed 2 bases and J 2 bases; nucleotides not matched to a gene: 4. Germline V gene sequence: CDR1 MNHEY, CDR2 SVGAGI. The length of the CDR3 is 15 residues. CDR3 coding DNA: TGTGCCAGCAGTTACACAGGGGGTAATCAAGAGACCCAGTACTTC. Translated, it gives CASSYTGGNQETQYF.

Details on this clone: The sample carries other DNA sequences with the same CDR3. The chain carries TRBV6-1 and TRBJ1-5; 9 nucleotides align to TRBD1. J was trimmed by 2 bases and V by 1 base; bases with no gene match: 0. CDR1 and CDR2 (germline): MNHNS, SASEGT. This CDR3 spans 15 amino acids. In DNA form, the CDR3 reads TGTGCCAGCAGTGAAGGGACAGGGGGCAATCAGCCCCAGCATTTT. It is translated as CASSEGTGGNQPQHF.

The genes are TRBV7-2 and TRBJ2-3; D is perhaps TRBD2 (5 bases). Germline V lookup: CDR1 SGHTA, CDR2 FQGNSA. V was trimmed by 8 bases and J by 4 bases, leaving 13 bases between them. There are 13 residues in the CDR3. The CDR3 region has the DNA TGTGCCAGCCGCGAGGGTTTTGCAGATACGCAGTATTTT. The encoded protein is CASREGFADTQYF.

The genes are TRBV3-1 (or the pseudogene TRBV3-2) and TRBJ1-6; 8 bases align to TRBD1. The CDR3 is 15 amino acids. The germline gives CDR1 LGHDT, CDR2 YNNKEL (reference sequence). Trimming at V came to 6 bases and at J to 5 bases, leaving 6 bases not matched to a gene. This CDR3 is CASSPTGGNNSPLHF. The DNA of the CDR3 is TGTGCCAGCAGTCCTACAGGGGGTAATAATTCACCCCTCCACTTT.

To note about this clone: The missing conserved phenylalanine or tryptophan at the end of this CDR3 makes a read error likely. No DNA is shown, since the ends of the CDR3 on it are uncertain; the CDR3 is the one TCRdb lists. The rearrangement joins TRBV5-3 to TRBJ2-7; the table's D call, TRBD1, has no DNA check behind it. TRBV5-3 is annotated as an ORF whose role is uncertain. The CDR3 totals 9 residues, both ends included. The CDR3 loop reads CARSLAGRD.

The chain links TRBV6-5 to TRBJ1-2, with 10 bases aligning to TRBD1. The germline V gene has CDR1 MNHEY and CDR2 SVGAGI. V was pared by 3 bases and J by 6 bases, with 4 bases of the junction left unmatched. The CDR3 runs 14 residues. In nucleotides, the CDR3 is TGTGCCAGCAGTTATGTGACAGGGGGCAATGGCTACACCTTC. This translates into CASSYVTGGNGYTF.

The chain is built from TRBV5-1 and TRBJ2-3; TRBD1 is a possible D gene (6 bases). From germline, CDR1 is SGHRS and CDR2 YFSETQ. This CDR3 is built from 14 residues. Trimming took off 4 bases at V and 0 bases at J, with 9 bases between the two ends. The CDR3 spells CASSPGESTDTQYF. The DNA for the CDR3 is TGCGCCAGCAGCCCAGGGGAAAGCACAGATACGCAGTATTTT.

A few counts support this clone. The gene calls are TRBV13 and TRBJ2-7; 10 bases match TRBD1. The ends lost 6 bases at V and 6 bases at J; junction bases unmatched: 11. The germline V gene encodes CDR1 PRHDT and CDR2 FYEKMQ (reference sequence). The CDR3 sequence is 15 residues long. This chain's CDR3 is CASRKGGTGASEQYF. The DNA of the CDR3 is TGTGCCAGCAGGAAAGGAGGGACAGGGGCTTCCGAGCAGTACTTC.

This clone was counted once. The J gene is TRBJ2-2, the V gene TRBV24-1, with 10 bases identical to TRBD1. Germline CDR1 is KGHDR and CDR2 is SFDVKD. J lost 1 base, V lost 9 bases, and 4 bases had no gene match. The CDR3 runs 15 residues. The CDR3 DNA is TGTGCCACCGGGGACAGGGGACTGAACACCGGGGAGCTGTTTTTT. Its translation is CATGDRGLNTGELFF.